This T cell receptor (beta chain) was obtained from a study of cytomegalovirus exposure and HLA in healthy donors. The PCR had 60 Vbeta and 13 Jbeta primers. Using immunoSEQ multiplex PCR, the repertoire was profiled, and TCRdb retains in-frame clones only, with some absent. The table for this sample gives about 110,000 clones. J gave up 4 bases and V 4 bases, and 10 bases lay outside the gene matches. Germline assignment: CDR1 LNHDA and CDR2 SQIVND (reference sequence). This CDR3 region has 17 residues. Sequences were obtained from PBMCs. The chain has TRBV19 and TRBJ1-5, with 10 nucleotides matching TRBD1. The sequence was collected from a man aged 18 to 30 in good health and CMV-seronegative. The DNA of the CDR3 is TGTGCCAGTAGTACCGGGACAGGGGTTTCGTCTAATCAGCCCCAGCATTTT. Protein product: CASSTGTGVSSNQPQHF.